This entry concerns a single TCR beta chain. No antigen is known for it. Since the CDR3 does not end with the conserved phenylalanine or tryptophan, this likely comes from a read error. These data are taken from a study of tumor-infiltrating lymphocytes in primary liver carcinoma. The source material, 20-30 mg of unsorted bulk tissue, was used to co-extract RNA and DNA. No treatment had been given to the patients, who were chronically infected with HBV. The input was around 530 ng total RNA; TCR beta cDNA was made from it with a constant-region primer. Nested multiplex PCR, run for three rounds with slightly modified ARM-PCR, yielded TCR beta libraries. Two initial PCR rounds of roughly 10 cycles each paired TRBV1-TRBV30 forward primers with a C-beta reverse primer. Using its own MiXCR run on the multiplex PCR reads, TCRdb lists one record per CDR3 protein. The sample lists 40,000 or so distinct CDR3 sequences, approximately 71% occurring once.

The CDR3 is 16 residues long. Germline-derived CDR1 and CDR2 are SGHDT and YYEEEE. V gave up 5 bases and J gave up 4 bases; unmatched junction bases: 11. Study-level points and caveats: Tumor region pairs outstripped tumor-adjacent and tumor-blood pairs in overlap.

This clonotype originated in a woman in her 30s with primary liver carcinoma and hepatitis B virus infection. The chain links TRBV5-6 to TRBJ2-2; 7 positions match TRBD2. The sample taken for sequencing was tumor-adjacent normal liver tissue. CDR3 loop: CASSATSAERTGELFY. The CDR3, as DNA: TGTGCCAGCAGTGCCACTAGCGCGGAACGCACCGGGGAGCTGTTTTAT.